This T cell receptor (beta chain) was identified in a study of blood T cell repertoires in COVID-19. Study details: The analysed material was cDNA or gDNA that came from T cells, B-cell-depleted T cells, or PBMCs.

Losses at the gene ends were 0 bases for V and 4 bases for J; bases not matched to a gene: 4. This CDR3 spans 16 amino acids. CDR1 and CDR2 (germline): MGHRA, YSYEKL. Per the original methods: It was from reference gene primer amplification that nucleated cell counts were estimated. Repertoires were generated with immunoSEQ multiplex PCR, while TCRdb's copy carries only in-frame clones and drops some. V and J calls plus clone size are reproduced from that table; the DNA served to infer D and trimming. Among some 140,000 clones listed, approximately 88% were seen once. Residents of about two dozen US areas, aged roughly 18 to 89 years, made up the participants. This clone has a single count.

The sequenced sample consisted of PBMCs or T cells enriched from blood (not recorded which). The source of this sequence is a man aged 35-49 years with acute COVID-19. The chain carries TRBV4-1 and TRBJ1-5; 9 nucleotides line up with TRBD1. The CDR3 bases are TGCGCCAGCAGCCAAGAAGGTGGACAGGGGAATCAGCCCCAGCATTTT. This encodes CASSQEGGQGNQPQHF.